This is a list of T cell receptor beta chains from one sample in a study of control samples from healthy donors and cancer patients. Here immunoSEQ multiplex PCR was the method, and the copy in TCRdb shows in-frame clones only, minus some. The sample records about 150,000 clones, approximately 94% being singletons. Sequenced sample: blood. The source is a man in his forties or fifties in good health. Each CDR3 is given with its conserved first and last residue. D genes are given only for firm matches. Size tells how often a clone was seen (once, few, many) or the class of an expanded clone, and some rows leave it out.

V: TRBV7-9; D: -; J: TRBJ1-2; size: -; DNA: TGTGCCAGCAGCCCCCAGGACTACACCTTC; CDR3: CASSPQDYTF
V: TRBV10-3; D: -; J: TRBJ1-5; size: -; DNA: TGTGCCATCAGCAATAGCAATCAGCCCCAGCATTTT; CDR3: CAISNSNQPQHF
V: TRBV5-6; D: TRBD1; J: TRBJ1-5; size: once; DNA: TGTGCCAGCAGCTTGCGGGGACAGGCGTGGGATCAGCCCCAGCATTTT; CDR3: CASSLRGQAWDQPQHF
V: TRBV5-4; D: -; J: TRBJ2-7; size: -; DNA: TGTGCCAGCAGCTTGGAGCCTTCGGGGGCGGGCTACGAGCAGTACTTC; CDR3: CASSLEPSGAGYEQYF
V: TRBV30; D: TRBD1; J: TRBJ1-5; size: -; DNA: TGTGCCTGGACCGGAGGGGGCAACCAGCCCCAGCATTTT; CDR3: CAWTGGGNQPQHF
V: TRBV28; D: -; J: TRBJ1-5; size: -; DNA: TGTGCCAGCAGTTTCGCTAGCAATCAGCCCCAGCATTTT; CDR3: CASSFASNQPQHF
V: TRBV24-1; D: -; J: TRBJ2-7; size: -; DNA: TGTGCCACCAGTGATTATAACCCCCCCTACGAGCAGTACTTC; CDR3: CATSDYNPPYEQYF
V: TRBV24-1; D: -; J: TRBJ1-6; size: -; DNA: TGTGCCACCAGCCCGAGGGACCCCCCCCCTTCACCCCTCCACTTT; CDR3: CATSPRDPPPSPLHF
V: TRBV28; D: TRBD1; J: TRBJ1-1; size: once; DNA: TGTGCCAGCAGTTTCCCGGGACAGGGTGGCTCTTACTTGAACACTGAAGCTTTCTTT; CDR3: CASSFPGQGGSYLNTEAFF
V: TRBV28; D: TRBD1; J: TRBJ1-1; size: -; DNA: TGTGCCAGCATCCAACCGGGACAGGGGATGAACACTGAAGCTTTCTTT; CDR3: CASIQPGQGMNTEAFF
V: TRBV28; D: TRBD1; J: TRBJ1-5; size: -; DNA: TGTGCCGGAAACAGGGGGCAAAGCAATCAGCCCCAGCATTTT; CDR3: CAGNRGQSNQPQHF
V: TRBV9; D: -; J: TRBJ2-1; size: -; DNA: TGTGCCAGCAGCGTAGGTTACGTGAGCTCCTACAATGAGCAGTTCTTC; CDR3: CASSVGYVSSYNEQFF
V: TRBV5-4; D: -; J: TRBJ2-2; size: -; DNA: TGTGCCAGCAGCTCCATGGGGGGAGCTAACACCGGGGAGCTGTTTTTT; CDR3: CASSSMGGANTGELFF
V: TRBV10-2; D: TRBD1; J: TRBJ1-4; size: -; DNA: TGCGCCAGCTCAGGGGGCAGTCATGAAAAACTGTTTTTT; CDR3: CASSGGSHEKLFF
V: TRBV5-1; D: -; J: TRBJ1-2; size: -; DNA: TGCGCCAGCAGCTCTCAAACAGAAGACTATGGCTACACCTTC; CDR3: CASSSQTEDYGYTF
V: TRBV6-1; D: -; J: TRBJ1-1; size: -; DNA: TGTGCCAGCAGTTGGGACGGGAACACTGAAGCTTTCTTT; CDR3: CASSWDGNTEAFF
V: TRBV4-2; D: -; J: TRBJ1-6; size: -; DNA: TGTGCCAGCAGCCCGCGGGACGGTACTAGCTCCTATAATTCACCCCTCCACTTT; CDR3: CASSPRDGTSSYNSPLHF
V: TRBV9; D: -; J: TRBJ2-3; size: -; DNA: TGTGCCAGCAGAAGAAGTGGACTACCCACAGATACGCAGTATTTT; CDR3: CASRRSGLPTDTQYF
V: TRBV6-5; D: -; J: TRBJ1-2; size: -; DNA: TGTGCCAGCAGTTACTCGGGGGGGCGCGGGAGTGGCTACACCTTC; CDR3: CASSYSGGRGSGYTF
V: TRBV29-1; D: -; J: TRBJ1-5; size: -; DNA: TGCAGCGTAGGGGACACTTATCAGCCCCAGCATTTT; CDR3: CSVGDTYQPQHF
V: TRBV28; D: TRBD1; J: TRBJ1-2; size: once; DNA: TGTGCCAGCAACCGGGACAGGGGTTATTATGGCTACACCTTC; CDR3: CASNRDRGYYGYTF
V: TRBV5-4; D: TRBD1; J: TRBJ1-1; size: few; DNA: TGTGCCAGCAGCTTGGGACAGGGTAGGACTGAAGCTTTCTTT; CDR3: CASSLGQGRTEAFF
V: TRBV6-6; D: TRBD1; J: TRBJ1-6; size: -; DNA: TGTGCCAGCAGTCCGGCCGGGACAGGGTTGTATAATTCACCCCTCCACTTT; CDR3: CASSPAGTGLYNSPLHF
V: TRBV9; D: -; J: TRBJ1-5; size: -; DNA: TGTGCCAGCAGCGTAGACGGTTATAGCAATCAGCCCCAGCATTTT; CDR3: CASSVDGYSNQPQHF
V: TRBV19; D: -; J: TRBJ1-1; size: -; DNA: TGTGCCAGTAGTATCGGGACGCTAACTGAAGCTTTCTTT; CDR3: CASSIGTLTEAFF
V: TRBV18; D: TRBD1; J: TRBJ1-1; size: once; DNA: TGTGCCAGCTCACCCCAGGGGGACATGAACACTGAAGCTTTCTTT; CDR3: CASSPQGDMNTEAFF
V: TRBV2; D: -; J: TRBJ1-1; size: -; DNA: TGTGCCAGCAGAGAGCAGGGACGAGCTTTCTTT; CDR3: CASREQGRAFF
V: TRBV5-1; D: -; J: TRBJ1-1; size: -; DNA: TGCGCCAGCAGCTTTACGGAGGACACTGAAGCTTTCTTT; CDR3: CASSFTEDTEAFF
V: TRBV7-8; D: -; J: TRBJ1-1; size: -; DNA: TGTGCCAGCAGGTCAGGGACGGGCACTGAAGCTTTCTTT; CDR3: CASRSGTGTEAFF